This TCR beta chain was recorded in a study of early T cells in non-severe SARS-CoV-2 infection. Study-level background: RNA in bulk from unsorted whole blood was sequenced, and chains were unpaired. Findings and caveats of the study: Clonotype matching in VDJdb favored anti-spike CD8 responses and did not capture private and CD4 specificities.

Germline assignment: CDR1 SGHVS and CDR2 FNYEAQ. After removal of 1 base from V and 2 bases from J, the junction contained 4 bases not matched to a gene. The CDR3 spans 15 residues. This clonotype has at least ten counts. Its antigen remains unidentified. Researchers attached unique molecular identifiers to individual cDNA molecules. TCRdb analysed the 5' RACE reads with MiXCR anew, one entry per CDR3 protein. The repertoire consists of about 61,000 distinct CDR3 sequences, with 12% occurring once and the leading ten covering approximately 1.2%. The chain links TRBV7-6 to TRBJ2-7; TRBD2 matches 8 bases. The receptor comes from an adult who was a healthcare worker with PCR-confirmed SARS-CoV-2 infection or an uninfected control (not recorded which). The donor label of this sample is uncertain. Sequencing was performed on whole blood, taken at baseline. CDR3 sequence reads: CASSLEAGGTYEQYV. The CDR3 DNA reads TGTGCCAGCAGCTTAGAGGCGGGGGGCACCTACGAGCAGTACGTC.